These T cell receptor beta chains were read from a single sample in a study of blood T cell repertoires in COVID-19. Generated by immunoSEQ multiplex PCR, the TCRdb table keeps only in-frame clones and is missing some. The table includes approximately 230,000 clones, about 91% detected once. Source material: peripheral blood. The receptors shown here come from a young woman with COVID-19, enrolled during active disease. CDR3s include the opening cysteine and the closing phenylalanine or tryptophan. Fields, in order: V gene, J gene, clone size, D gene, CDR3 protein, CDR3 DNA. A D gene is named only where the DNA matches it firmly. Clone size is not always given. Where it is, it says once, few, many or a class for expanded clones.

TRBV9	TRBJ2-1	NA	TRBD1	CASSVSAGGAYNEQFF	TGTGCCAGCAGCGTATCGGCAGGGGGTGCATACAATGAGCAGTTCTTC
TRBV10-3	TRBJ1-4	NA	TRBD1	CATGQGMRANEKLFF	TGTGCCACCGGACAGGGAATGAGGGCTAATGAAAAACTGTTTTTT
TRBV7-8	TRBJ1-3	NA	NA	CASSLEVGGSWNTIYF	TGTGCCAGCAGCTTAGAGGTCGGGGGATCTTGGAACACCATATATTTT
TRBV10-3	TRBJ2-3	NA	NA	CAISEGPDTQYF	TGTGCCATCAGTGAGGGCCCTGATACGCAGTATTTT
TRBV12-5	TRBJ2-1	few	NA	CASGLSSLGNEQFF	TGTGCTAGTGGTTTGTCTTCCCTCGGCAATGAGCAGTTCTTC
TRBV3-1/TRBV3-2	TRBJ1-6	many	TRBD1	CASSNHRGYNSPLHF	TGTGCCAGCAGCAACCACAGGGGATATAATTCACCCCTCCACTTT
TRBV6-1	TRBJ1-2	NA	NA	CASSEVSSARDRRRYYGYTF	TGTGCCAGCAGTGAAGTGTCGTCGGCTAGAGACAGAAGAAGATACTATGGCTACACCTTC
TRBV5-6	TRBJ2-2	NA	NA	CASSLGVGELFF	TGTGCCAGCAGCTTGGGAGTCGGGGAGCTGTTTTTT
TRBV10-3	TRBJ2-3	NA	TRBD2	CAISVAGGRTDTQYF	TGTGCCATCAGCGTAGCGGGAGGCAGGACAGATACGCAGTATTTT
TRBV10-3	TRBJ1-6	NA	TRBD1	CAISESGQGGSPLHF	TGTGCCATCAGTGAGTCGGGGCAGGGGGGTTCACCCCTCCACTTT
TRBV25-1	TRBJ1-1	NA	NA	CASRGLPIQGTEAFF	TGTGCCAGCAGGGGACTCCCGATTCAAGGGACTGAAGCTTTCTTT
TRBV4-1	TRBJ1-1	NA	NA	CASSQRHGLDTEAFF	TGCGCCAGCAGCCAACGCCACGGCCTAGACACTGAAGCTTTCTTT
TRBV6-2/TRBV6-3	TRBJ1-2	NA	NA	CASSYMRGRFPNYGYTF	TGTGCCAGCAGTTACATGAGGGGGAGATTCCCTAACTATGGCTACACCTTC
TRBV19	TRBJ1-3	NA	NA	CASSIMRDTGFIGNTIYF	TGTGCCAGTAGTATCATGAGGGACACAGGGTTCATTGGAAACACCATATATTTT
TRBV7-6	TRBJ2-1	few	TRBD2	CASSFSGGQGNEQFF	TGTGCCAGCAGCTTTAGCGGGGGCCAGGGAAATGAGCAGTTCTTC
TRBV4-3	TRBJ2-2	few	NA	CASSRVRVGATGELFF	TGCGCCAGCAGCCGGGTCCGGGTAGGGGCCACCGGGGAGCTGTTTTTT
TRBV10-3	TRBJ2-1	NA	NA	CAISGGLNNEQFF	TGTGCCATCAGTGGGGGACTCAACAATGAGCAGTTCTTC
TRBV6-1	TRBJ1-5	NA	NA	CASSEAVAGGLQPQHF	TGTGCCAGCAGTGAAGCTGTAGCGGGGGGCCTTCAGCCCCAGCATTTT
TRBV7-8	TRBJ2-1	NA	NA	CASSPKRIGSYNEQFF	TGTGCCAGCAGCCCTAAGCGGATAGGCTCCTACAATGAGCAGTTCTTC
TRBV5-4	TRBJ2-5	NA	TRBD1	CASSRDRGDRETQYF	TGTGCCAGCAGCCGTGACAGGGGAGATCGAGAGACCCAGTACTTC
TRBV4-1	TRBJ1-6	NA	TRBD1	CASSQVTGDSPLHF	TGCGCCAGCAGCCAAGTGACAGGGGATTCACCCCTCCACTTT
TRBV7-9	TRBJ1-2	NA	TRBD1	CASSLYIGQGYGYTF	TGTGCCAGCAGCTTATACATTGGACAGGGCTATGGCTACACCTTC
TRBV14	TRBJ2-5	NA	NA	CASSASGGIRETQYF	TGTGCCAGCAGCGCAAGCGGAGGGATCCGAGAGACCCAGTACTTC
TRBV27	TRBJ2-7	once	NA	CASRAHQGNRVQQYF	TGTGCCAGCAGAGCCCACCAGGGGAACAGGGTCCAGCAGTACTTC
TRBV2	TRBJ2-1	NA	TRBD2	CASKSGGVYNEQFF	TGTGCCAGCAAAAGCGGGGGGGTTTACAATGAGCAGTTCTTC
TRBV10-1	TRBJ2-3	NA	NA	CASSESWTAKSTDTQYF	TGCGCCAGCAGTGAGAGTTGGACTGCTAAAAGCACAGATACGCAGTATTTT
TRBV11-2	TRBJ2-1	NA	TRBD1	CASTRTGRNEQFF	TGTGCCAGCACCCGGACAGGGAGAAATGAGCAGTTCTTC
TRBV4-1	TRBJ1-3	NA	NA	CASSPFEGDTIYF	TGCGCCAGCAGCCCCTTCGAAGGGGACACCATATATTTT
TRBV18	TRBJ2-2	NA	TRBD1	CASSQGQTNTGELFF	TGTGCCAGCTCACAGGGACAGACTAACACCGGGGAGCTGTTTTTT
TRBV4-1	TRBJ1-2	NA	NA	CASSQESGGGYTF	TGCGCCAGCAGCCAAGAGTCCGGTGGTGGCTACACCTTC
TRBV6-5	TRBJ2-1	NA	NA	CASSPGFNEQFF	TGTGCCAGCAGCCCAGGGTTTAATGAGCAGTTCTTC
TRBV28	TRBJ2-3	NA	TRBD2	CATLGGADTQYF	TGTGCCACCCTGGGGGGGGCAGATACGCAGTATTTT
TRBV6-2/TRBV6-3	TRBJ1-1	NA	NA	CASSYGQNTEAFF	TGTGCCAGCAGTTACGGGCAGAACACTGAAGCTTTCTTT
TRBV4-3	TRBJ2-2	few	NA	CASSQPGVTNTGELFF	TGCGCCAGCAGCCAACCAGGGGTAACGAACACCGGGGAGCTGTTTTTT
TRBV7-2	TRBJ1-6	NA	NA	CASRDRVISYNSPLHF	TGTGCCAGCCGAGACCGGGTTATCTCCTATAATTCACCCCTCCACTTT
TRBV4-2	TRBJ2-5	NA	TRBD1	CASSQTAGGMETQYF	TGTGCCAGCAGCCAAACGGCAGGGGGCATGGAGACCCAGTACTTC
TRBV7-9	TRBJ2-1	NA	TRBD1	CASTPRTGRGSEQFF	TGTGCCAGCACCCCTCGGACAGGGAGAGGTAGTGAGCAGTTCTTC
TRBV24-1	TRBJ2-5	NA	NA	CATSVAVQETQYF	TGTGCCACCAGTGTGGCAGTACAAGAGACCCAGTACTTC
TRBV7-9	TRBJ2-7	NA	TRBD1	CASTRTGSTYEQYF	TGTGCCAGCACCAGGACAGGGTCGACCTACGAGCAGTACTTC
TRBV5-6	TRBJ2-5	NA	TRBD1	CATQTGTGGRETQYF	TGTGCCACCCAAACCGGGACAGGGGGCCGTGAGACCCAGTACTTC
TRBV5-5	TRBJ2-2	once	TRBD2	CASRTGGDAGELFF	TGTGCCAGCAGGACGGGGGGGGATGCCGGGGAGCTGTTTTTT
TRBV6-5	TRBJ2-2	NA	NA	CASRHGELFF	TGTGCCAGCAGACACGGGGAGCTGTTTTTT
TRBV7-6	TRBJ2-1	NA	NA	CASSYFGGRDEQFF	TGTGCCAGCAGCTATTTCGGGGGTCGCGATGAGCAGTTCTTC
TRBV6-5	TRBJ1-2	once	NA	CASSRTETYGYTF	TGTGCCAGCAGTCGGACAGAAACTTATGGCTACACCTTC
TRBV5-1	TRBJ2-7	NA	TRBD1	CASSGTGYSSYEQYF	TGCGCCAGCAGCGGGACAGGGTACAGCTCCTACGAGCAGTACTTC
TRBV7-2	TRBJ1-1	NA	NA	CASSLNSRDTEAFF	TGTGCCAGCAGCTTGAACAGCCGAGACACTGAAGCTTTCTTT
TRBV28	TRBJ1-5	NA	NA	CASSFPTGLPFQPQHF	TGTGCCAGCAGTTTCCCAACGGGACTCCCTTTTCAGCCCCAGCATTTT
TRBV2	TRBJ2-7	few	TRBD1	CASKVRTGHEQYF	TGTGCCAGCAAGGTTCGGACAGGACACGAGCAGTACTTC
TRBV18	TRBJ2-2	NA	TRBD1	CASSPPGTANTGELFF	TGTGCCAGCTCACCACCGGGGACAGCTAACACCGGGGAGCTGTTTTTT
TRBV27	TRBJ2-6	NA	NA	CASSSAGESGANVLTF	TGTGCCAGCAGTAGCGCAGGGGAATCAGGGGCCAACGTCCTGACTTTC
TRBV19	TRBJ1-2	NA	NA	CASSIWPNYGYTF	TGTGCCAGTAGTATTTGGCCTAACTATGGCTACACCTTC